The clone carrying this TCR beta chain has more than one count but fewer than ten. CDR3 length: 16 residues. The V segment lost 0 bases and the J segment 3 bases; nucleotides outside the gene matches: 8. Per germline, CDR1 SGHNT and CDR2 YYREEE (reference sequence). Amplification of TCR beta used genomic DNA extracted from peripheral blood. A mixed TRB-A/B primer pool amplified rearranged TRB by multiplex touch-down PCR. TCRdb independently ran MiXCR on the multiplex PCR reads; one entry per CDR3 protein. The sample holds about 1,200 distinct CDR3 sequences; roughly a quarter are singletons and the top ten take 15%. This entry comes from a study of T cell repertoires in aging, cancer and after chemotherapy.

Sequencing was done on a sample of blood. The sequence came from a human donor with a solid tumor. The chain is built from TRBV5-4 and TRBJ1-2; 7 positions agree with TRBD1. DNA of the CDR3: TGTGCCAGCAGCTTGGGGCCGGGACAGACCGACTATGGCTACACCTTC. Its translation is CASSLGPGQTDYGYTF.